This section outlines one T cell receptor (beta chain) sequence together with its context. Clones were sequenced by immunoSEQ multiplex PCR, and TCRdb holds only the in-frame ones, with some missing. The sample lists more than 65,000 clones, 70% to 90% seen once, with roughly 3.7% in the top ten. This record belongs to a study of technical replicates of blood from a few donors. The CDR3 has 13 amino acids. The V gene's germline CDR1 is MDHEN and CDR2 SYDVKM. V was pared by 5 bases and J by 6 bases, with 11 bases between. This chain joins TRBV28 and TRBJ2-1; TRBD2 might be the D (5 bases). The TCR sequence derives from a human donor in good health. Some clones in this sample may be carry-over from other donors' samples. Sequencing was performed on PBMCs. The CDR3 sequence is CASSRNSVNEQFF. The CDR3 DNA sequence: TGTGCCAGCAGTCGAAATAGCGTCAATGAGCAGTTCTTC.